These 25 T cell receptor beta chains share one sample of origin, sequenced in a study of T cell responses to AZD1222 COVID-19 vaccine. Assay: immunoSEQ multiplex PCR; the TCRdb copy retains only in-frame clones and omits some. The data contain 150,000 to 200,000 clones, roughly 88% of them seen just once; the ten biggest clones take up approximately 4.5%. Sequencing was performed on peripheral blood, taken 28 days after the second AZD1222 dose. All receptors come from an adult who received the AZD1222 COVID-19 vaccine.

CDR3 DNA sequence: TGTGCCAGTAGCAAACCGGGACAGCAAGAGACCCAGTACTTC. This sequence encodes CASSKPGQQETQYF. J is TRBJ2-5 and V is TRBV19, with 7 bases lining up with TRBD1. Germline V lookup: CDR1 LNHDA, CDR2 SQIVND (reference sequence). Unmatched junction bases numbered 6, after V lost 6 bases and J lost 2 bases. This CDR3 contains 14 residues. The full variable domain, with the rest looked up from reference TRBV19 and TRBJ2-5, is DGGITQSPKYLFRKEGQNVTLSCEQNLNHDAMYWYRQDPGQGLRLIYYSQIVNDFQKGDIAEGYSVSREKKESFPLTVTSAQKNPTAFYLCASSKPGQQETQYFGPGTRLLVL.

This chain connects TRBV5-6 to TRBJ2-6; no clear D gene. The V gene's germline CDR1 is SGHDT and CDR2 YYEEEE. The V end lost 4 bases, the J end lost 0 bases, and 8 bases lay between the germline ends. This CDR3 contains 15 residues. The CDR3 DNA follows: TGTGCCAGCAGCCGACTGGCCTCTGGGGCCAACGTCCTGACTTTC. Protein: CASSRLASGANVLTF. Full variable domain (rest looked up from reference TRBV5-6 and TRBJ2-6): DAGVTQSPTHLIKTRGQQVTLRCSPKSGHDTVSWYQQALGQGPQFIFQYYEEEERQRGNFPDRFSGHQFPNYSSELNVNALLLGDSALYLCASSRLASGANVLTFGAGSRLTVL.

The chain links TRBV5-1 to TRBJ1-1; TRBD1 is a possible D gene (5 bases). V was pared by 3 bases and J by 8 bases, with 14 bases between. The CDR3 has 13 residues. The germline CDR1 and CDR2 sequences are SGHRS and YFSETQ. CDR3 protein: CASSSRDAGEAFF. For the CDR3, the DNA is TGCGCCAGCAGCTCTCGGGACGCCGGGGAAGCTTTCTTT.

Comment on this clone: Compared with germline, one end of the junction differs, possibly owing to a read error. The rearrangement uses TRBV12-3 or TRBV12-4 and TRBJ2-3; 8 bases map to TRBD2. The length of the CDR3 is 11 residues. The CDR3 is CASSLAGTQYF. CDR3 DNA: TGTGCCAGCAGTCTAGCGGGTACGCAGTATTTT.

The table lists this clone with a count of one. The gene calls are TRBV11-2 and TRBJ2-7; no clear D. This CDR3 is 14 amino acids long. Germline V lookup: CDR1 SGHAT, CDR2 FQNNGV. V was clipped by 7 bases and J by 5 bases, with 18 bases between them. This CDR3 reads CASTPRSSPHEQYF. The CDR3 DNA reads TGTGCCAGCACCCCAAGGTCAAGCCCCCACGAGCAGTACTTC.

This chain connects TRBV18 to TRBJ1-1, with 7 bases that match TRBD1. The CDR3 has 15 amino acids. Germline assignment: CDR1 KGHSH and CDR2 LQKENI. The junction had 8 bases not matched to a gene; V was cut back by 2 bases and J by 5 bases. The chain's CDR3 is CASSPAWDRWTEAFF. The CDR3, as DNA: TGTGCCAGCTCACCAGCCTGGGACAGATGGACTGAAGCTTTCTTT.

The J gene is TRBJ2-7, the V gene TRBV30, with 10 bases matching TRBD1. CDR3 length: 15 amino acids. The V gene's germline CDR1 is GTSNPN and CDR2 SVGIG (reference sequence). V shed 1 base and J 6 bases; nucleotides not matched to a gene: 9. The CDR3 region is CAWSEAGTGAREQYF. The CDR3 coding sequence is TGTGCCTGGAGTGAGGCCGGGACAGGGGCGCGCGAGCAGTACTTC. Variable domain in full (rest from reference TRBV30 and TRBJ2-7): SQTIHQWPATLVQPVGSPLSLECTVEGTSNPNLYWYRQAAGRGLQLLFYSVGIGQISSEVPQNLSASRPQDRQFILSSKKLLLSDSGFYLCAWSEAGTGAREQYFGPGTRLTVT.

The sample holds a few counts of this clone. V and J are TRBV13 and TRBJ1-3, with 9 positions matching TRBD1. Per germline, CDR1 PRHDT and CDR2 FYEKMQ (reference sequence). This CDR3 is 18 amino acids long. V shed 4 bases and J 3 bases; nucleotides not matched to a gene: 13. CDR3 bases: TGTGCCAGCAGCTACGGAGGGACAGGGTTCATGAGTGGAAACACCATATATTTT. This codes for CASSYGGTGFMSGNTIYF.

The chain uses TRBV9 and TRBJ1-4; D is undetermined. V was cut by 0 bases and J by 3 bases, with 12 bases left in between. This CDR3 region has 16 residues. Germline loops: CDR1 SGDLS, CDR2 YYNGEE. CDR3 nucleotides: TGTGCCAGCAGCGTAGGTGACGGCATGTCTAATGAAAAACTGTTTTTT. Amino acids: CASSVGDGMSNEKLFF.

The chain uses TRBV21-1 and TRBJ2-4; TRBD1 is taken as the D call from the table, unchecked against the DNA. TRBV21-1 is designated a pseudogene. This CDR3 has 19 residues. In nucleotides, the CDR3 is TGTGCCAGCAGCAGCCAGGGATGGGACAGGACGAAAGCCAAAAACATTCAGTACTTC. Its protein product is CASSSQGWDRTKAKNIQYF.

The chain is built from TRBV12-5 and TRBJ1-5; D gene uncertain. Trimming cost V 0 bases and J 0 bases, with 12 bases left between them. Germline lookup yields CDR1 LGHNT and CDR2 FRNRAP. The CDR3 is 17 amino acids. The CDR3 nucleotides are TGTGCTAGTGGTTTGGTAGAAGGTCCTTATAGCAATCAGCCCCAGCATTTT. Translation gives CASGLVEGPYSNQPQHF.

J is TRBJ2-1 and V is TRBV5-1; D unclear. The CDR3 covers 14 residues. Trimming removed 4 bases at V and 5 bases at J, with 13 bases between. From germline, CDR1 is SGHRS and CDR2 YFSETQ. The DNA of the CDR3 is TGCGCCAGCAGCCCTTCGAGTGGCAACAATGAGCAGTTCTTC. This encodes CASSPSSGNNEQFF.

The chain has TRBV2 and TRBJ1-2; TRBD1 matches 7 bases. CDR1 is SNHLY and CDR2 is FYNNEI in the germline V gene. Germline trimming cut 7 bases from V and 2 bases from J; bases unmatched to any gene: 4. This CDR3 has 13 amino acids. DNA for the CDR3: TGTGCCAGCATGGAGACAGGGAACTATGGCTACACCTTC. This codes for CASMETGNYGYTF.

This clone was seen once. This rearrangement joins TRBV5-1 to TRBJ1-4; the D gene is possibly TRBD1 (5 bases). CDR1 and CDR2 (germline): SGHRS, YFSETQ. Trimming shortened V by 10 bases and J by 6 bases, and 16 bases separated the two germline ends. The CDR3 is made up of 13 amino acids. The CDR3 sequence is CASGEDGDEKLFF. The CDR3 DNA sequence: TGCGCCTCGGGGGAAGATGGGGATGAAAAACTGTTTTTT.

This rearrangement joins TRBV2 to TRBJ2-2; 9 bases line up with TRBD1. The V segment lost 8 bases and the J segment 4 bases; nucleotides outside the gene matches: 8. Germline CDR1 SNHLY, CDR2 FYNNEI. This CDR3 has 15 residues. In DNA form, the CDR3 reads TGTGCCAGCTCCCGGACAGGGGCCCCCACCGGGGAGCTGTTTTTT. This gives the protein CASSRTGAPTGELFF. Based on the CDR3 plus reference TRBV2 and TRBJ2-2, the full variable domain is EPEVTQTPSHQVTQMGQEVILRCVPISNHLYFYWYRQILGQKVEFLVSFYNNEISEKSEIFDDQFSVERPDGSNFTLKIRSTKLEDSAMYFCASSRTGAPTGELFFGEGSRLTVL.

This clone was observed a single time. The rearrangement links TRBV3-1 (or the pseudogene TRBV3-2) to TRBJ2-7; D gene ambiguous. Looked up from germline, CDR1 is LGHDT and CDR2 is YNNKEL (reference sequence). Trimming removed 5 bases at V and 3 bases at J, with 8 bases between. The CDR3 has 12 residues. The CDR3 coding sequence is TGTGCCAGCAGCTCTAACTACTACGAGCAGTACTTC. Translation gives CASSSNYYEQYF.

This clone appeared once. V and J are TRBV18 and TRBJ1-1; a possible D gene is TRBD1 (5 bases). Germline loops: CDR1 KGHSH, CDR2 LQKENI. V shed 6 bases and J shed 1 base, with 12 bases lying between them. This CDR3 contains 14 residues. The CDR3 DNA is TGTGCCAGCTCCCAGGGCCCCGGGAACACTGAAGCTTTCTTT. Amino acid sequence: CASSQGPGNTEAFF.

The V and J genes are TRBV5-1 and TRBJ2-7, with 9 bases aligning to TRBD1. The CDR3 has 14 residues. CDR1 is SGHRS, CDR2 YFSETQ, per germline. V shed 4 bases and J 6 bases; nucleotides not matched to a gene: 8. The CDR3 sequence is CASSMDRGLGEQYF. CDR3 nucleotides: TGCGCCAGCAGCATGGACAGGGGTCTAGGCGAGCAGTACTTC.

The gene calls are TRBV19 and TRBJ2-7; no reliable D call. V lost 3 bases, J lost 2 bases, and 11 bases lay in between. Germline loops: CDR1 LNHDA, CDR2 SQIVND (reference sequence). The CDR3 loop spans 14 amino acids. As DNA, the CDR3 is TGTGCCAGTAGTATCGCCCCCCGGGCCTACGAGCAGTACTTC. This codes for CASSIAPRAYEQYF.

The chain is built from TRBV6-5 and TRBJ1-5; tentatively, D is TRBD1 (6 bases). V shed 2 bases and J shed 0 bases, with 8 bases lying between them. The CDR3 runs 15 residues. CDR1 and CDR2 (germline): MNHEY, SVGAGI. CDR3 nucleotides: TGTGCCAGCAGTTACGGGACAAATAGCAATCAGCCCCAGCATTTT. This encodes CASSYGTNSNQPQHF.

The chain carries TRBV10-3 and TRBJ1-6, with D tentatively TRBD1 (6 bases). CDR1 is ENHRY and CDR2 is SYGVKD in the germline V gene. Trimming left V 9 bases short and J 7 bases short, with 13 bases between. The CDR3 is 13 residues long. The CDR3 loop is CAITGSGNSPLHF. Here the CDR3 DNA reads TGTGCCATTACAGGGTCGGGGAATTCACCCCTCCACTTT.

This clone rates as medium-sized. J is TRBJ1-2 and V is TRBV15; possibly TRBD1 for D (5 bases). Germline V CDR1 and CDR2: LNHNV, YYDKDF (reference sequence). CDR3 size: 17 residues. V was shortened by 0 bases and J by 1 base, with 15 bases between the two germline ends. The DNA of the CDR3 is TGTGCCACCAGCAGAGAAGTTGCAGGGCATTTTAACTATGGCTACACCTTC. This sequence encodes CATSREVAGHFNYGYTF.

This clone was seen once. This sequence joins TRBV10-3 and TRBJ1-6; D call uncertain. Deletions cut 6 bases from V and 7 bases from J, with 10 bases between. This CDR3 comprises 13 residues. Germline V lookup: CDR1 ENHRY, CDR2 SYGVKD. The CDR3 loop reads CAIRGTENSPLHF. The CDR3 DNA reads TGTGCCATCAGGGGTACAGAGAATTCACCCCTCCACTTT.

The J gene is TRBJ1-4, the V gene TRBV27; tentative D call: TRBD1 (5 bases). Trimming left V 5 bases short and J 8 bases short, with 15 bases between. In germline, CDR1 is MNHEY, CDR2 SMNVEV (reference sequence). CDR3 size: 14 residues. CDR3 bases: TGTGCCAGCAGTAATGGGCAGGGCCGAGAAAAACTGTTTTTT. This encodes CASSNGQGREKLFF.

CDR3: CASSSGTGAQGYTF. CDR3 DNA sequence: TGTGCCAGCTCTTCCGGGACAGGGGCGCAAGGCTACACCTTC. The chain joins TRBV18 to TRBJ1-2; 10 nucleotides line up with TRBD1. The CDR3 is 14 residues long. In germline, CDR1 is KGHSH, CDR2 LQKENI. J was trimmed by 8 bases and V by 6 bases; bases with no gene match: 9.